This T cell receptor beta chain was captured in a study of sequential checkpoint blockade in melanoma (dated by TCRdb to the late 2010s). Broadly, across the study: Patients were randomized 1:1 to first-line nivolumab followed by ipilimumab (arm A) or ipilimumab followed by nivolumab (arm B). Both trial sequences were followed by maintenance nivolumab. On the study overall, not on this receptor specifically: Larger, independent patient cohorts are needed to validate the response-prediction model that combines TCR metrics and mutation burden.

The immunoSEQ Assay was used to immunosequence TCRbeta CDR3 regions from genomic DNA. Prior to high-throughput sequencing, genomic DNA was amplified by bias-controlled multiplex PCR. As for how the authors treated the data: To quantify the absolute abundance of each unique TCRbeta CDR3 region, the sequences were collapsed and filtered. Clonality, defined as 1 minus Pielou's evenness, was calculated using productive rearrangements only. A previously published method was used to identify clones whose frequencies were significantly greater in on-treatment samples than in baseline samples. The table was pulled from immuneACCESS by TCRdb, which kept in-frame rearrangements only. Such tables lose some clones; where checked, under half of the loss comes from unresolved V genes, and the rest has no known cause. The DNA gave D and trimming, while V, J and clone size come from that table. Within this sample are 34,000 or so clones, with approximately 81% of them counted one time only. Jointly, the top ten make up 15% to 20% of the sample.

V lost 4 bases and J lost 3 bases; the stretch between them is 14 bases long. Including the terminal cysteine and phenylalanine, the CDR3 comprises 14 residues. Only the CDR3 DNA is retained, 42 bases long and in frame from the first base. Reading the germline V gene gives CDR1 SGHRS and CDR2 YFSETQ. This clone is identified as medium-sized (0.01 to 0.1%). Its antigen has not been determined. No base qualities exist here, and no much larger clone lies one base off it. This specimen's treatment or condition label, interpreted: randomized to nivolumab then ipilimumab (arm A) or the reverse (arm B). No trial patient had received prior DNA-damaging chemotherapy. On a FACS Aria II flow cytometer, live CD3+CD8+ cells that were negative for CD19 and CD56 were sorted from thawed PBMCs. CheckMate 064, a randomized, open-label phase II trial of sequential checkpoint blockade, was the source of the samples, all of which came from patients with melanoma. Peripheral blood mononuclear cells were collected by leukapheresis, purified using Ficoll-Paque, and frozen in human serum containing approximately 9.8% DMSO. Right after sorting, the blood CD3+CD8+ cells were verified to be >95% pure, and DNA extraction followed.

The chain uses TRBV5-1 and TRBJ2-7, with TRBD1 tentatively as D gene (5 bases match). Sequencing used CD8+ T cells sorted from blood (inferred from file names), obtained from a patient given nivolumab and ipilimumab in sequence. This TCR derives from a human donor with melanoma. The CDR3 reads as follows: CASSRTLDSYEQYF. The DNA is TGCGCCAGCAGCAGGACCCTAGACAGCTACGAGCAGTACTTC.